Each of the 8 T cell receptor beta chains below was sequenced from the same sample in a study of T cell responses to AZD1222 COVID-19 vaccine. Using immunoSEQ multiplex PCR, the repertoire was profiled, and TCRdb retains in-frame clones only, with some absent. The table has some 250,000 clones, approximately 94% seen once. The sample in question was peripheral blood, obtained 28 days after the second AZD1222 dose. The receptor source for this set is an adult who received the AZD1222 COVID-19 vaccine.

The rearrangement uses TRBV9 and TRBJ2-7, with 9 bases fitting TRBD2. Per germline, CDR1 SGDLS and CDR2 YYNGEE. Trimming removed 4 bases from V and 4 bases from J; junction bases left unmatched: 9. The CDR3 is 15 residues long. CDR3 bases: TGTGCCAGCAGCTCCAGTAGCGGGAGCTCATACGAGCAGTACTTC. Protein: CASSSSSGSSYEQYF. Together with reference TRBV9 and TRBJ2-7, the CDR3 gives the full variable domain: DSGVTQTPKHLITATGQRVTLRCSPRSGDLSVYWYQQSLDQGLQFLIQYYNGEERAKGNILERFSAQQFPDLHSELNLSSLELGDSALYFCASSSSSGSSYEQYFGPGTRLTVT.

The chain combines TRBV25-1 with TRBJ2-7, with D maybe TRBD2 (6 bases). The CDR3 is 15 amino acids. The germline V gene has CDR1 MGHDK and CDR2 SYGVNS. Deletions cut 3 bases from V and 0 bases from J, with 12 bases between. In DNA, the CDR3 is TGTGCCAGCAGTGATGGGGGGAAAGCCTCCTACGAGCAGTACTTC. It codes for CASSDGGKASYEQYF.

This rearrangement joins TRBV2 to TRBJ2-7; unclear D gene. The CDR3 has 14 amino acids. V lost 4 bases, J lost 0 bases, and 10 bases lay in between. CDR1 and CDR2 (germline): SNHLY, FYNNEI. As DNA, the CDR3 is TGTGCCAGCAGTGTCGGGTTACTCTCCTACGAGCAGTACTTC. Translating gives CASSVGLLSYEQYF.

The chain has TRBV9 and TRBJ2-5; 9 bases match TRBD2. Per germline, CDR1 SGDLS and CDR2 YYNGEE. The CDR3 contains 15 residues. With V trimmed by 1 base and J by 4 bases, 5 bases remained unmatched. CDR3 sequence: CASSVLAGEPETQYF. CDR3 DNA: TGTGCCAGCAGCGTATTAGCGGGAGAGCCAGAGACCCAGTACTTC.

J is TRBJ2-7 and V is TRBV3-1 (or the pseudogene TRBV3-2), with 7 bases identical to TRBD2. Trimming removed 10 bases from V and 3 bases from J; junction bases left unmatched: 6. The CDR3 covers 12 residues. CDR1 and CDR2 from the germline V gene are LGHDT and YNNKEL (reference sequence). CDR3: CATRGGGYEQYF. CDR3 DNA: TGTGCCACTAGGGGCGGGGGCTACGAGCAGTACTTC.

V is TRBV7-3 and J is TRBJ2-7; 9 nucleotides align to TRBD1. This CDR3 comprises 14 residues. J was trimmed by 4 bases and V by 3 bases; bases with no gene match: 4. From germline, CDR1 is SGHTA and CDR2 FQGTGA. The DNA for the CDR3 is TGTGCCAGCAGCTTCGGACAGGGGCCGTACGAGCAGTACTTC. It encodes CASSFGQGPYEQYF.

This sequence joins TRBV3-1 (or the pseudogene TRBV3-2) and TRBJ1-2; a possible D gene is TRBD1 (5 bases). Germline lookup yields CDR1 LGHDT and CDR2 YNNKEL (reference sequence). CDR3 length: 14 residues. The V end lost 0 bases, the J end lost 4 bases, and 9 bases lay between the germline ends. DNA of the CDR3: TGTGCCAGCAGCCAAGATTGGACAAGCTATGGCTACACCTTC. It specifies CASSQDWTSYGYTF.

The rearrangement joins TRBV28 to TRBJ1-5; tentative D call: TRBD1 (6 bases). The CDR3 has 16 residues. CDR1 and CDR2 (germline): MDHEN, SYDVKM. V dropped 5 bases and J dropped 3 bases, with 17 bases sitting between them. The CDR3 loop reads CASSPAGDTANQPQHF. DNA of the CDR3: TGTGCCAGCAGTCCTGCAGGGGATACGGCCAATCAGCCCCAGCATTTT.